Listed here are 27 T cell receptor beta chains from one sample, sequenced in a study of beta chain features in type 1 diabetes. TCRB transcripts that were expressed got sequenced, as all of the isolated RNA had been reverse transcribed. Assay: immunoSEQ multiplex PCR; the TCRdb copy retains only in-frame clones and omits some. The sample yields about 44,000 clones, roughly 70% seen once. No antigen has been identified for these receptors. Study results and caveats: Type 1 diabetes patients showed a moderate but significant shortening of TCRB CDR3s in all four CD4+ subsets.

The sequenced material came from Tregs from blood. Every receptor here comes from a woman younger than 35 with type 1 diabetes.

This clone showed up just a few times. The chain couples TRBV5-4 to TRBJ1-6; 9 bases agree with TRBD1. V shed 4 bases and J 10 bases; nucleotides not matched to a gene: 9. The length of the CDR3 is 15 residues. Germline V CDR1 and CDR2: SGHNT, YYREEE (reference sequence). CDR3 DNA: TGTGCCAGCAGCCCGACCGGGACAGGGTACTCACCCCTCCACTTT. Protein product: CASSPTGTGYSPLHF.

This chain connects TRBV6-6 to TRBJ2-7; 7 bases match TRBD2. The germline gives CDR1 MNHNY, CDR2 SVGAGI (reference sequence). This CDR3 contains 14 residues. J lost 7 bases, V lost 7 bases, and 13 bases had no gene match. This CDR3 reads CASIFGAGAGEQYF. The CDR3 nucleotides are TGTGCCAGCATTTTCGGGGCGGGAGCGGGGGAGCAGTACTTC.

V gene TRBV7-2 combines with J gene TRBJ2-4, with D possibly matching TRBD1 (6 bases). This CDR3 is built from 15 residues. Deletions cut 0 bases from V and 5 bases from J, with 11 bases between. Germline CDR1 reads SGHTA; CDR2 reads FQGNSA. CDR3 nucleotide sequence: TGTGCCAGCAGCTTAGCCCGGACAGTCGAAAACATTCAGTACTTC. Translated: CASSLARTVENIQYF.

The chain uses TRBV7-3 and TRBJ2-5; 11 nucleotides match TRBD1. V gave up 5 bases and J gave up 5 bases; unmatched junction bases: 7. The CDR3 runs 15 residues. Looked up from germline, CDR1 is SGHTA and CDR2 is FQGTGA. This CDR3 is CASSRTGGVGETQYF. CDR3 nucleotides: TGTGCCAGCAGCCGGACAGGGGGCGTGGGGGAGACCCAGTACTTC.

The V call is TRBV7-2, the J call TRBJ2-1; perhaps TRBD2 as D (5 bases). Trimming pared 0 bases from V and 9 bases from J, leaving 6 bases between. The CDR3 runs to 12 residues. Germline loops: CDR1 SGHTA, CDR2 FQGNSA. CDR3 sequence: CASSLAEVEQFF. CDR3 coding DNA: TGTGCCAGCAGCTTAGCGGAGGTTGAGCAGTTCTTC.

In its sample, this clone is medium-sized. V is TRBV19 and J is TRBJ1-5; 9 nucleotides agree with TRBD1. The length of the CDR3 is 13 residues. Germline CDR1 and CDR2: LNHDA and SQIVND (reference sequence). With 7 bases clipped from V and 7 bases from J, the junction kept 5 bases outside the gene matches. CDR3 in amino acids: CASMDRGGQPQHF. CDR3 in DNA: TGTGCCAGTATGGACAGGGGCGGACAGCCCCAGCATTTT.

The V gene is TRBV7-2, the J gene TRBJ2-5, with TRBD1 matching over 7 bases. This CDR3 has 14 residues. V shed 5 bases and J 2 bases; nucleotides not matched to a gene: 5. Germline V gene sequence: CDR1 SGHTA, CDR2 FQGNSA. This CDR3 reads CASSPDRAQETQYF. The CDR3, as DNA: TGTGCCAGCAGCCCCGACAGGGCGCAAGAGACCCAGTACTTC.

This clone appeared a few times. The gene calls are TRBV7-2 and TRBJ1-1; D remains ambiguous. Germline lookup yields CDR1 SGHTA and CDR2 FQGNSA. This CDR3 spans 13 amino acids. V was cut by 2 bases and J by 4 bases, with 8 bases left in between. CDR3 nucleotide sequence: TGTGCCAGCAGCTTAAGAAGGAGCACTGAAGCTTTCTTT. Protein sequence: CASSLRRSTEAFF.

V is TRBV7-8 and J is TRBJ2-7; 7 bases align to TRBD1. CDR1 and CDR2 from the germline V gene are SGHVS and FQNEAQ. Trimming removed 5 bases from V and 3 bases from J; junction bases left unmatched: 10. The CDR3 loop spans 15 amino acids. This CDR3 reads CASSLSSAGGYEQYF. CDR3 nucleotide sequence: TGTGCCAGCAGCCTATCGTCTGCAGGGGGCTACGAGCAGTACTTC.

V usage is TRBV5-1 and J usage is TRBJ1-2; 7 bases line up with TRBD1. J lost 6 bases, V lost 1 base, and 6 bases had no gene match. This CDR3 is built from 14 residues. Germline-derived CDR1 and CDR2 are SGHRS and YFSETQ. The CDR3 DNA follows: TGCGCCAGCAGCTTGATTTTCAGGGGGGATGGCTACACCTTC. This encodes CASSLIFRGDGYTF.

The chain couples TRBV4-1 to TRBJ2-7; 12 nucleotides match TRBD2. The junction had 21 bases not matched to a gene; V was cut back by 0 bases and J by 12 bases. Looked up from germline, CDR1 is MGHRA and CDR2 is YSYEKL. This CDR3 spans 19 amino acids. The CDR3 region has the DNA TGCGCCAGCAGCCAAGATCGGGGACTAGCGGGTCGGTCCGGCCAAACACGGTACTTC. This codes for CASSQDRGLAGRSGQTRYF.

This clone was counted only a few times. Written as DNA, the CDR3 is TGTGCCAGCAGCTGGGGAAGGGGCACAGGGGGATATGGCTACACCTTC. Encoded protein: CASSWGRGTGGYGYTF. V is TRBV13 and J is TRBJ1-2, with 8 bases that match TRBD1. The germline gives CDR1 PRHDT, CDR2 FYEKMQ (reference sequence). With V trimmed by 4 bases and J by 5 bases, 12 bases remained unmatched. The CDR3 has 16 amino acids.

This clone has only one observation. CDR3 in amino acids: CASIASPGSYEQYF. The CDR3 nucleotides read TGCGCCAGCATTGCGTCCCCAGGGTCCTACGAGCAGTACTTC. The chain recombines TRBV23-1 with TRBJ2-7, with D possibly being TRBD1 (5 bases). TRBV23-1 is an ORF, with its function uncertain. Trimming took off 7 bases at V and 1 base at J, with 14 bases between the two ends. The CDR3 loop spans 14 amino acids.

V usage is TRBV4-2 and J usage is TRBJ1-4, with 7 bases lining up with TRBD1. This CDR3 spans 13 amino acids. The V segment lost 0 bases and the J segment 16 bases; nucleotides outside the gene matches: 8. In germline, CDR1 is LGHNA, CDR2 YNFKEQ. In nucleotides, the CDR3 is TGTGCCAGCAGCCAAGATCGATCCGACAGGGAGTTTTTT. This sequence encodes CASSQDRSDREFF.

CDR3 sequence: CASSSEGPYSYNSPLHF. The CDR3 bases are TGTGCCAGCAGCTCGGAGGGGCCCTACTCCTATAATTCACCCCTCCACTTT. This chain joins TRBV7-2 and TRBJ1-6; possibly TRBD1 for D (5 bases). CDR3 length: 17 residues. Germline V lookup: CDR1 SGHTA, CDR2 FQGNSA. With 4 bases removed from V and 0 bases from J, the gap between germline ends came to 13 bases.

The chain couples TRBV2 to TRBJ2-3; D might be TRBD1 (6 bases). V was pared by 3 bases and J by 2 bases, with 9 bases between. From germline, CDR1 is SNHLY and CDR2 FYNNEI. The CDR3 spans 14 residues. Here the CDR3 reads CASSDRGHTDTQYF. CDR3 nucleotides: TGTGCCAGCAGTGACAGGGGCCACACAGATACGCAGTATTTT.

This chain links TRBV7-9 with TRBJ1-1, with 8 bases lining up with TRBD1. V lost 5 bases, J lost 10 bases, and 9 bases stayed unmatched. The CDR3 is 13 residues long. Germline V lookup: CDR1 SEHNR, CDR2 FQNEAQ (reference sequence). The CDR3 sequence is CASSHRDRTGAFF. CDR3 nucleotides: TGTGCCAGCAGCCACCGGGACAGGACAGGAGCTTTCTTT.

The rearrangement links TRBV18 to TRBJ2-5; possible D gene TRBD2, 6 bases. The germline gives CDR1 KGHSH, CDR2 LQKENI. The V and J ends lost 1 base and 3 bases respectively, with 15 bases between them. CDR3 length equals 16 residues. For the CDR3, the DNA is TGTGCCAGCTCACCACTTCAGAGAGCGGGCAAAGAGACCCAGTACTTC. Encoded protein: CASSPLQRAGKETQYF.

The chain has TRBV7-8 and TRBJ2-5, with 7 positions matching TRBD1. Germline V lookup: CDR1 SGHVS, CDR2 FQNEAQ. J was trimmed by 2 bases and V by 6 bases; bases with no gene match: 15. The CDR3 sequence is 17 residues long. CDR3 DNA: TGTGCCAGCAGTATCCATCAGCGGACAGGTTCTCAAGAGACCCAGTACTTC. Translated, it gives CASSIHQRTGSQETQYF. Full variable domain (outside the CDR3, taken from reference TRBV7-8 and TRBJ2-5): GAGVSQSPRYKVAKRGQDVALRCDPISGHVSLFWYQQALGQGPEFLTYFQNEAQLDKSGLPSDRFFAERPEGSVSTLKIQRTQQEDSAVYLCASSIHQRTGSQETQYFGPGTRLLVL.

The chain has TRBV15 and TRBJ2-5; TRBD2 matches 11 bases. This CDR3 is built from 15 residues. V dropped 2 bases and J dropped 4; count of bases not matched to a gene: 3. Germline CDR1 is LNHNV and CDR2 is YYDKDF (reference sequence). DNA for the CDR3: TGTGCCACCAGCAGAAGACTAGCGGGAATAGAGACCCAGTACTTC. Translating it yields CATSRRLAGIETQYF.

Only one count was recorded for this clone. The V call is TRBV5-6, the J call TRBJ1-3; D is uncertain. V lost 4 bases and J 2 bases, leaving 7 bases between the germline ends. CDR1 is SGHDT, CDR2 YYEEEE, per germline. The CDR3 has 13 residues. For the CDR3, the DNA is TGTGCCAGCAGCCCGTGGCCTGGAAACACCATATATTTT. As protein: CASSPWPGNTIYF.

CDR3 sequence (DNA): TGTGCCAGTAGTATAGGGCCTAGCGGGAGGTTCAGCCATGAGCAGTTCTTC. Amino acid sequence: CASSIGPSGRFSHEQFF. The rearrangement uses TRBV19 and TRBJ2-1; 11 bases line up with TRBD2. V lost 1 base and J lost 8; bases outside the gene matches: 10. CDR3 length: 17 residues. Per the germline V gene, CDR1 is LNHDA and CDR2 is SQIVND (reference sequence). The full variable domain, completed using reference TRBV19 and TRBJ2-1, is DGGITQSPKYLFRKEGQNVTLSCEQNLNHDAMYWYRQDPGQGLRLIYYSQIVNDFQKGDIAEGYSVSREKKESFPLTVTSAQKNPTAFYLCASSIGPSGRFSHEQFFGPGTRLTVL.

This clone was detected a few times. The chain couples TRBV5-1 to TRBJ2-1; TRBD1 aligns across 9 bases. Trimming cost V 4 bases and J 4 bases; bases outside gene matches: 18. Germline V lookup: CDR1 SGHRS, CDR2 YFSETQ. The CDR3 extends over 19 amino acids. The DNA of the CDR3 is TGCGCCAGCAGCAAACACCGCTTACTTCGGGACAGGGTGTACAATGAGCAGTTCTTC. Amino acid sequence: CASSKHRLLRDRVYNEQFF.

This chain links TRBV7-2 with TRBJ2-7; a weak D match, TRBD2 (5 bases). CDR1 and CDR2 (germline): SGHTA, FQGNSA. The germline V and J ends were trimmed by 0 bases and 3 bases, with 9 bases remaining between them. This CDR3 has 14 residues. The CDR3 is CASSLADGDYEQYF. The CDR3 coding sequence is TGTGCCAGCAGCTTAGCGGACGGGGACTACGAGCAGTACTTC. Full variable domain (rest looked up from reference TRBV7-2 and TRBJ2-7): GAGVSQSPSNKVTEKGKDVELRCDPISGHTALYWYRQSLGQGLEFLIYFQGNSAPDKSGLPSDRFSAERTGGSVSTLTIQRTQQEDSAVYLCASSLADGDYEQYFGPGTRLTVT.

The chain uses TRBV19 and TRBJ1-3; perhaps TRBD1 as D (6 bases). Trimming pared 5 bases from V and 0 bases from J, leaving 17 bases between. CDR1 and CDR2 (germline): LNHDA, SQIVND (reference sequence). The CDR3 is made up of 17 amino acids. CDR3 DNA: TGTGCCAGTAGTGTATACAGGGCCCTCTCCTCTGGAAACACCATATATTTT. Translated, it gives CASSVYRALSSGNTIYF.

V is TRBV7-9 and J is TRBJ1-1; D is unresolved. The CDR3 consists of 13 residues. With 3 bases removed from V and 3 bases from J, the gap between germline ends came to 8 bases. The germline V gene encodes CDR1 SEHNR and CDR2 FQNEAQ (reference sequence). The CDR3 protein is CASSFGRYTEAFF. The CDR3 region has the DNA TGTGCCAGCAGCTTTGGTAGATACACTGAAGCTTTCTTT.

The rearrangement joins TRBV19 to TRBJ2-5; 8 positions match TRBD2. Trimming took 5 bases from V and 5 from J; bases not matched to a gene: 4. Looked up from germline, CDR1 is LNHDA and CDR2 is SQIVND (reference sequence). The CDR3 is 13 amino acids. DNA of the CDR3: TGTGCCAGTAGTTTCGGACTAGCCGAGACCCAGTACTTC. It is translated as CASSFGLAETQYF. Combining the CDR3 with reference TRBV19 and TRBJ2-5 gives the whole variable domain DGGITQSPKYLFRKEGQNVTLSCEQNLNHDAMYWYRQDPGQGLRLIYYSQIVNDFQKGDIAEGYSVSREKKESFPLTVTSAQKNPTAFYLCASSFGLAETQYFGPGTRLLVL.